This T cell receptor (beta chain) is drawn from a study of blood T cell repertoires in COVID-19. In the study overall: Specimens from acute and convalescent COVID-19 originated in the United States, Italy and Spain. PBMCs, B-cell-depleted T cells, or T cells provided the cDNA or gDNA that made up the material.

In the authors' methods: Using reference gene primer amplification, nucleated cell counts were estimated. Assay: immunoSEQ multiplex PCR; the TCRdb copy retains only in-frame clones and omits some. V and J calls and clone size come straight from that table; D and trimming were deduced from the DNA. The data hold more than 60,000 clones, with about 87% observed a single time. The CDR3 spans 15 residues. CDR1 SGHTA and CDR2 FQGNSA come from the germline V gene. Trimming cost V 1 base and J 3 bases, with 10 bases left between them. Sequenced input: peripheral blood. The gene calls are TRBV7-2 and TRBJ1-3; tentatively, D is TRBD1 (5 bases). This receptor was taken from a man aged 55 to 70 with acute or convalescent COVID-19. For the CDR3, the DNA is TGTGCCAGCAGCTTAGGCAGGGCAAGTGGAAACACCATATATTTT. Amino acids: CASSLGRASGNTIYF.